This entry lists 14 T cell receptor beta chains sequenced from one sample in a study of immune characterization of retroperitoneal liposarcoma. TCRdb called the PCR reads again in MiXCR, with one record for every CDR3 protein. The sample has about 10,000 distinct CDR3 sequences; around a third are singletons. The sequenced sample consisted of tumor tissue. The receptors were sampled from a male donor with retroperitoneal liposarcoma.

V gene TRBV6-6 combines with J gene TRBJ2-1, with 10 bases aligning to TRBD2. The CDR3 covers 16 residues. Per germline, CDR1 MNHNY and CDR2 SVGAGI (reference sequence). Losses at the gene ends were 6 bases for V and 2 bases for J; bases not matched to a gene: 7. The CDR3 nucleotides read TGTGCCAGCAGCCCATCTAGCGGGAGAGCCTACAATGAGCAGTTCTTC. Protein product: CASSPSSGRAYNEQFF.

The chain has TRBV27 and TRBJ2-1; tentatively, D is TRBD2 (6 bases). Germline V lookup: CDR1 MNHEY, CDR2 SMNVEV (reference sequence). This CDR3 region has 15 residues. V was shortened by 6 bases and J by 4 bases, with 16 bases between the two germline ends. For the CDR3, the DNA is TGTGCCAGCAGGGCCCCCGGGGGTGCGTACAATGAGCAGTTCTTC. It is translated as CASRAPGGAYNEQFF.

This clonotype was detected once. This chain links TRBV6-5 with TRBJ2-4; D is possibly TRBD1 (7 bases). This CDR3 comprises 14 residues. The germline CDR1 and CDR2 sequences are MNHEY and SVGAGI. Trimming took 5 bases from V and 15 from J, leaving 23 bases between them. CDR3 sequence (DNA): TGTGCCAGCAGTGAATCTGTCCGCAGGGGGGTATTGTACTTC. This gives the protein CASSESVRRGVLYF.

This clonotype appeared a few times. V usage is TRBV5-3 and J usage is TRBJ2-3, with 13 bases lining up with TRBD2. TRBV5-3 is noted as an ORF with a role that remains uncertain. The trim removed 8 bases at V and 11 bases at J, leaving 17 bases unmatched. The CDR3 contains 16 residues. The CDR3 spells CASSPGLAGAYNEQYF. The CDR3 DNA sequence: TGTGCCAGCAGCCCCGGACTAGCGGGGGCCTACAATGAGCAGTATTTT.

The chain uses TRBV6-6 and TRBJ2-5, with 7 positions matching TRBD2. The CDR3 extends over 13 amino acids. With 6 bases clipped from V and 5 bases from J, the junction kept 6 bases outside the gene matches. Germline V gene lookup returns CDR1 MNHNY and CDR2 SVGAGI (reference sequence). In DNA, the CDR3 is TGTGCCAGCAGGTCGGGAGGATCGGAGACCCAGTACTTC. As protein: CASRSGGSETQYF.

This clonotype was observed at least ten times. The chain carries TRBV7-9 and TRBJ2-3; 7 nucleotides agree with TRBD2. The CDR3 totals 12 residues. From germline, CDR1 is SEHNR and CDR2 FQNEAQ (reference sequence). J gave up 6 bases and V 5 bases, and 2 bases lay outside the gene matches. This CDR3 is CASSPGGDTQYF. As DNA, the CDR3 is TGTGCCAGCAGCCCCGGGGGGGATACGCAGTATTTT.

This clonotype was observed a handful of times. CDR3 nucleotide sequence: TGTGCCAGCAGCTTAGTTGTCGGGGACACAGATACGCAGTATTTT. Residues: CASSLVVGDTDTQYF. The chain combines TRBV11-3 with TRBJ2-3; possibly TRBD2 for D (5 bases). This CDR3 contains 15 residues. V lost 1 base, J lost 2 bases, and 10 bases lay in between. Germline V gene data show CDR1 as SGHNT and CDR2 as YENEEA.

This rearrangement joins TRBV5-6 to TRBJ2-1, with TRBD1 matching 9 bases. V was clipped by 4 bases and J by 4 bases; unmatched bases: 3. CDR3 length: 14 residues. In germline, CDR1 is SGHDT, CDR2 YYEEEE. The CDR3 sequence is CASSTGQGYNEQFF. The DNA for the CDR3 is TGTGCCAGCAGCACCGGACAGGGGTACAATGAGCAGTTCTTC.

The J gene is TRBJ1-2, the V gene TRBV6-1; possible D gene TRBD1, 5 bases. The CDR3 is made up of 13 amino acids. In germline, CDR1 is MNHNS, CDR2 SASEGT. The germline V and J ends were trimmed by 5 bases and 7 bases, with 14 bases remaining between them. CDR3 amino acids: CASSLTETGGYTF. Written as DNA, the CDR3 is TGTGCCAGCAGTTTGACAGAAACCGGTGGCTACACCTTC.

This chain uses TRBV12-3 or TRBV12-4 with TRBJ2-5, with D possibly being TRBD1 (5 bases). V gave up 1 base and J gave up 2 bases, with 5 bases separating them. The CDR3 is 13 amino acids. CDR3 in DNA: TGTGCCAGCAGTTTAGGACAGCAAGAGACCCAGTACTTC. Amino acids: CASSLGQQETQYF.

This clonotype was detected ten times or more. This sequence joins TRBV6-1 and TRBJ2-1; 9 bases fit TRBD2. The CDR3 totals 14 residues. Looked up from germline, CDR1 is MNHNS and CDR2 is SASEGT. Trimming cost V 5 bases and J 7 bases; bases outside gene matches: 6. CDR3 coding DNA: TGTGCCAGCAGTACTAGCGGGCTAGGGAATGAGCAGTTCTTC. Its protein product is CASSTSGLGNEQFF.

A few counts support this clonotype. The rearrangement uses TRBV6-1 and TRBJ2-1, with TRBD2 identical over 7 bases. The CDR3 totals 15 residues. J lost 10 bases, V lost 0 bases, and 9 bases had no gene match. Germline CDR1 is MNHNS and CDR2 is SASEGT. In nucleotides, the CDR3 is TGTGCCAGCAGTGAAGCGGGAGGGAGCTCCTACGAGCAGTTCTTC. Amino acid sequence: CASSEAGGSSYEQFF.

V usage is TRBV6-6 and J usage is TRBJ2-1; 7 bases map to TRBD2. TRBJ2-7 matches the DNA end more closely, so the J call is doubtful. The germline V gene encodes CDR1 MNHNY and CDR2 SVGAGI (reference sequence). The CDR3 spans 11 residues. As DNA, the CDR3 is TGTGCCAGCAGTAGCGGGAACGAGCAGTACTTC. Protein product: CASSSGNEQYF.

By its share, this clonotype is medium-sized (0.01 to 0.1%). V is TRBV10-3 and J is TRBJ2-3; 7 bases map to TRBD2. This CDR3 region has 16 residues. CDR1 ENHRY and CDR2 SYGVKD come from the germline V gene. V was clipped by 3 bases and J by 0 bases; unmatched bases: 6. The CDR3 spells CAISDLAGFSTDTQYF. CDR3 coding DNA: TGTGCCATCAGTGATTTAGCGGGCTTTAGCACAGATACGCAGTATTTT.